The T cell receptor (beta chain) under discussion was sequenced for a study of T cell repertoires in cytomegalovirus infection. Overall study: The public TCR beta signatures pointed to both CMV infection and matching HLA type. General study points: In two of eight donors, the top clonotype was HLA-C-restricted CMV-specific. The cumulative frequency of public TCR beta families identified carriers of CMV plus the relevant HLA.

TCRdb redid the calling of the reads with MiXCR, one entry per CDR3 protein. The profile shows about 130,000 distinct CDR3 sequences, about 24% of them singletons. V lost 1 base to trimming and J lost 0 bases; unmatched junction nucleotides: 2. In germline, CDR1 is MDHEN, CDR2 SYDVKM. The CDR3 has 15 residues. Remarks on this clonotype: Its antigen is unknown.

The receptor's source is a human donor in good health (CMV status not recorded). Some clones in this sample may be carry-over from other donors' samples. Sequences were obtained from PBMCs, sequenced either directly or after in vitro stimulation (not recorded which). V is TRBV28 and J is TRBJ2-7; 8 bases match TRBD2. This CDR3 reads CASSLFSGGSYEQYF. The CDR3, as DNA: TGTGCCAGCAGTTTATTCAGCGGGGGCTCCTACGAGCAGTACTTC.